This T cell receptor (beta chain) is drawn from a study of regulatory T cells in long-lasting Graves disease. Study-wide findings and caveats: In persistent patients, shared public clonotypes (roughly 2,700) outnumbered those in new patients (almost 1,000).

Time point here: persistent/refractory GD, antithyroid drugs over 5 years with positive TRAb. PBMCs provided the RNA from which the TCR library was made. One endocrinology department in Xi'an, China, was where patients came from. With respect to this clonotype: Its antigen is not identified.

CDR1 is LGHNA and CDR2 is YSLEER in the germline V gene. The CDR3 spans 15 residues. V shed 2 bases, J shed 4 bases, and the junction held 5 bases outside the gene matches. Relying on iRepertoire HTBI primers and Arm-PCR of CDR3 regions, the team built TCR beta libraries. TCRdb fed the multiplex PCR reads into MiXCR, producing one record per CDR3 protein. This sample has roughly 490,000 distinct CDR3 sequences, with under 25% found just once. This receptor was identified in a female donor with Graves disease. The source was peripheral blood mononuclear cells (PBMCs), collected when the disease was refractory, from a patient treated with antithyroid drugs. The genes are TRBV4-3 and TRBJ2-7; 10 bases are shared with TRBD1. The CDR3 DNA reads TGCGCCAGCAGCCAATATCCGGGACAGGGGTACGAGCAGTACTTC. Translating it yields CASSQYPGQGYEQYF.